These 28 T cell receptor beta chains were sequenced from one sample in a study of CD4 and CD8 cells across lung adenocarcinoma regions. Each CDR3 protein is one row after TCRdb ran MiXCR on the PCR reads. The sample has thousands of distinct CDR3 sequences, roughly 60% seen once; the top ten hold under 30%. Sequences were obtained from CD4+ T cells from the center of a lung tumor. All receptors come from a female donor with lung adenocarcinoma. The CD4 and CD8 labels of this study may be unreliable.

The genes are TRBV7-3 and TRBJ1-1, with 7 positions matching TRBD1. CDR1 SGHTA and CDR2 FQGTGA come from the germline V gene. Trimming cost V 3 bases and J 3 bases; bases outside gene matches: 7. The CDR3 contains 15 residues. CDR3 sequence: CASSFTGEVYTEAFF. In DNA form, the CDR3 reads TGTGCCAGCAGCTTCACAGGGGAAGTCTACACTGAAGCTTTCTTT.

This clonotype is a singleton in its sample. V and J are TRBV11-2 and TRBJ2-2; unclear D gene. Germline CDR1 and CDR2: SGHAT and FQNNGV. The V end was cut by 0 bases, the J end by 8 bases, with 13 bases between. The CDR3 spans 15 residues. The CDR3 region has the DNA TGTGCCAGCAGCTTAGATAGCCTCCAGGTGGGGGAGCTGTTTTTT. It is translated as CASSLDSLQVGELFF.

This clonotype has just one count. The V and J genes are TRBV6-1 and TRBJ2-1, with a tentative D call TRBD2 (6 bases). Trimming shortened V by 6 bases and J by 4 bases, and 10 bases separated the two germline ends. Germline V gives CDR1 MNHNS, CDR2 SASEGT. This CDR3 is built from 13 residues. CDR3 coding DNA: TGTGCCAGCAGCCGGGACTTTTACAATGAGCAGTTCTTC. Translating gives CASSRDFYNEQFF.

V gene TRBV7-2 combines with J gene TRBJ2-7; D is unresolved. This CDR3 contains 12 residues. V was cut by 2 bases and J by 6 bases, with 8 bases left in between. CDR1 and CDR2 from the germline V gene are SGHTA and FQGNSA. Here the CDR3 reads CASSLIVGEQYF. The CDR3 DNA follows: TGTGCCAGCAGCTTAATCGTTGGCGAGCAGTACTTC.

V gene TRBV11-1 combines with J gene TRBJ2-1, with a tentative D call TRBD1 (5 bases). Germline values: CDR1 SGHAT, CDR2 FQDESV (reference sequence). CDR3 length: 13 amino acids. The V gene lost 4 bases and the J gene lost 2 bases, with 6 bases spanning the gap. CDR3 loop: CASSSGTYNEQFF. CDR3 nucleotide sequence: TGTGCCAGCAGCTCAGGGACCTACAATGAGCAGTTCTTC.

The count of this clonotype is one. The CDR3 region is CASSGGTGLYTF. Written as DNA, the CDR3 is TGTGCCAGCAGTGGCGGGACAGGCCTCTACACCTTC. The chain carries TRBV6-1 and TRBJ1-2; 8 nucleotides align to TRBD1. Per germline, CDR1 MNHNS and CDR2 SASEGT. This CDR3 has 12 amino acids. The J segment lost 10 bases and the V segment lost 4 bases, leaving 5 bases of the junction unmatched.

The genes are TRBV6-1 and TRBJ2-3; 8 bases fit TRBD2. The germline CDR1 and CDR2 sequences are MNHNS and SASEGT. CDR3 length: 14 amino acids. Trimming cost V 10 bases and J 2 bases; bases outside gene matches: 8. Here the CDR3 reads CATRREAVTDTQYF. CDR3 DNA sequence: TGTGCCACTCGGCGGGAGGCAGTCACAGATACGCAGTATTTT.

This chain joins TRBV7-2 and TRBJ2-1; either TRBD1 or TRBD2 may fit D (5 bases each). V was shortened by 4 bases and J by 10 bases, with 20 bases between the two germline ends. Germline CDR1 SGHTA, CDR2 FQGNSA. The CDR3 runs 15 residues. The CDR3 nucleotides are TGTGCCAGCAGCTCGGGACCCACACTTATTTACGAGCAGTTCTTC. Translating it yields CASSSGPTLIYEQFF.

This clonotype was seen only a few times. The CDR3: CASNTVLAGGGNEQFF. CDR3 sequence (DNA): TGTGCCAGCAACACTGTACTAGCGGGAGGGGGCAATGAGCAGTTCTTC. This sequence joins TRBV6-1 and TRBJ2-1; 13 bases are a match to TRBD2. Germline assignment: CDR1 MNHNS and CDR2 SASEGT. The CDR3 consists of 16 residues. With V trimmed by 7 bases and J by 6 bases, 9 bases remained unmatched.

The CDR3 loop reads CASSLLAVSSYNEQFF. CDR3 DNA: TGTGCCAGCAGCTTACTTGCGGTAAGCTCCTACAATGAGCAGTTCTTC. The J gene is TRBJ2-1, the V gene TRBV7-3; D call uncertain. The CDR3 covers 16 residues. Looked up from germline, CDR1 is SGHTA and CDR2 is FQGTGA. Trimming pared 2 bases from V and 0 bases from J, leaving 11 bases between.

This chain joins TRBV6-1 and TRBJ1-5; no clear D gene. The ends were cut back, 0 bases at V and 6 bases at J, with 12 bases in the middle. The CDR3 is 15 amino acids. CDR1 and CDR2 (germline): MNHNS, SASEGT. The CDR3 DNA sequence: TGTGCCAGCAGTGAAGCGGCAGAAGGGAGTCAGCCCCAGCATTTT. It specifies CASSEAAEGSQPQHF.

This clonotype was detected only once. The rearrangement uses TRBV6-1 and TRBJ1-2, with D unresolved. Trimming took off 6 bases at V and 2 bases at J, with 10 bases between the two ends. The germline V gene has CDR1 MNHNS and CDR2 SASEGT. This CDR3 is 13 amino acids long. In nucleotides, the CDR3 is TGTGCCAGCAGCCTTGACGGGAACTATGGCTACACCTTC. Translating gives CASSLDGNYGYTF.

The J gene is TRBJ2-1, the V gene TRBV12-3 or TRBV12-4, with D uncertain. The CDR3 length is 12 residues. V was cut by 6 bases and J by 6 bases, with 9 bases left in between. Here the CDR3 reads CASSRLGNEQFF. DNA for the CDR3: TGTGCCAGCAGCCGGTTGGGCAATGAGCAGTTCTTC.

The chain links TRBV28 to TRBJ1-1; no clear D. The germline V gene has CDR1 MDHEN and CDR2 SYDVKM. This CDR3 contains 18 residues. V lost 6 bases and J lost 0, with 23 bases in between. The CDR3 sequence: CASSTLGNLLHMNTEAFF. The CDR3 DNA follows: TGTGCCAGCAGCACCCTGGGGAATCTACTTCACATGAACACTGAAGCTTTCTTT.

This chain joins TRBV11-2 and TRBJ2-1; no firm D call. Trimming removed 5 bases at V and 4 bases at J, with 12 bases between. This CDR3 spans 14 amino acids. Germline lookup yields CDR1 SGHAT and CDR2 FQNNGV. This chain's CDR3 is CASSPPSSYNEQFF. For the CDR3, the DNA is TGTGCCAGCAGCCCTCCGTCGAGTTACAATGAGCAGTTCTTC.

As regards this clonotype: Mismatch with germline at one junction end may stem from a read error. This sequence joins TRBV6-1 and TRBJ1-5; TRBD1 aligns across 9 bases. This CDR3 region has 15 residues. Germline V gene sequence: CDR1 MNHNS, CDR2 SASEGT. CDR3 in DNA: TGTGCCAGCAACCTGGACAGGGGTGAGTGGAAGCCCCGGCATTTT. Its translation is CASNLDRGEWKPRHF.

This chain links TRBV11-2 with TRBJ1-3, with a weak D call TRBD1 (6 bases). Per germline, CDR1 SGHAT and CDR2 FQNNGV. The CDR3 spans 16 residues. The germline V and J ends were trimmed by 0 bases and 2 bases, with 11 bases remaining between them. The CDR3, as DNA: TGTGCCAGCAGCTTAGATTCACCAGGGGCTGGAAACACCATATATTTT. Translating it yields CASSLDSPGAGNTIYF.

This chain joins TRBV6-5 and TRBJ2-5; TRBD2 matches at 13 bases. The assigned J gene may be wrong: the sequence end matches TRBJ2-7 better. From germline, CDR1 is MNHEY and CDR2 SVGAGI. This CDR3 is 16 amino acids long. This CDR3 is CASSIRLAGGLYEQYF. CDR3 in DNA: TGTGCCAGCAGTATACGACTAGCGGGAGGTCTTTACGAGCAGTACTTC.

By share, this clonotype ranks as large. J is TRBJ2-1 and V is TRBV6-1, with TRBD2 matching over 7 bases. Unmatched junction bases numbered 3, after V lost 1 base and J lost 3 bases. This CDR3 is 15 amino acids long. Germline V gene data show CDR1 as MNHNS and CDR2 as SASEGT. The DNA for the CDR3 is TGTGCCAGCAGTGAAGTGGGAGGGGACTACAATGAGCAGTTCTTC. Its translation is CASSEVGGDYNEQFF.

DNA for the CDR3: TGTGCCAGCAGCTTAGGGACAGGGGGGTTCGGAAACACCGGGGAGCTGTTTTTT. Encoded protein: CASSLGTGGFGNTGELFF. The chain has TRBV7-6 and TRBJ2-2; 10 bases align to TRBD1. The CDR3 contains 18 residues. The V gene end was trimmed by 1 base and the J gene end by 2 bases; junction bases not matched to a gene: 7. CDR1 is SGHVS, CDR2 FNYEAQ, per germline.

For the CDR3, the DNA is TGCGCCAGCAGCCAAGAGAACAGCTTTTCTGGGGAGACCCAGTACTTC. It encodes CASSQENSFSGETQYF. This chain joins TRBV4-1 and TRBJ2-5; no clear D gene. V was pared by 0 bases and J by 5 bases, with 16 bases between. Germline V gives CDR1 MGHRA, CDR2 YSYEKL. The CDR3 covers 16 residues.

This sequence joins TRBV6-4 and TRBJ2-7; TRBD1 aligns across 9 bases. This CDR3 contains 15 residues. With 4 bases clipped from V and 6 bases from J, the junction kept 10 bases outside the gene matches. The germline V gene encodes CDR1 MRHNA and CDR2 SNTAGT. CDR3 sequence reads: CASSARGDRVAEQYF. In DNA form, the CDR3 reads TGTGCCAGCAGTGCTCGAGGGGACAGGGTCGCCGAGCAGTACTTC.

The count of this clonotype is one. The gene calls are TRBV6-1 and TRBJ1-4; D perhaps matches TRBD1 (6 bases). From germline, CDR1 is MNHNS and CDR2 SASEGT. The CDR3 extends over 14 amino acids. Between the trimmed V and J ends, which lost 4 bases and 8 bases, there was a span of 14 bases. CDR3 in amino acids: CASSGTVKGEKLFF. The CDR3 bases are TGTGCCAGCAGTGGGACAGTGAAGGGAGAAAAACTGTTTTTT.

CDR3 DNA: TGTGCCAGCAGCGCAAGACAGGTTGGCTACGAGCAGTACTTC. Its translation: CASSARQVGYEQYF. The gene calls are TRBV6-1 and TRBJ2-5; possible D gene TRBD1, 6 bases. The J call may be incorrect, as the DNA end agrees better with TRBJ2-7. Germline CDR1 MNHNS, CDR2 SASEGT. The CDR3 length is 14 residues.

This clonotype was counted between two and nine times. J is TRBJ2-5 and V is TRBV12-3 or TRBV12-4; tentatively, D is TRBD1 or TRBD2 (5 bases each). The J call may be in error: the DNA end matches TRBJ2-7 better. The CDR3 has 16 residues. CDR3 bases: TGTGCCAGCAGTTCCCCCGGGACCAGGACTGGGTACGAGCAGTACTTC. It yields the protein CASSSPGTRTGYEQYF.

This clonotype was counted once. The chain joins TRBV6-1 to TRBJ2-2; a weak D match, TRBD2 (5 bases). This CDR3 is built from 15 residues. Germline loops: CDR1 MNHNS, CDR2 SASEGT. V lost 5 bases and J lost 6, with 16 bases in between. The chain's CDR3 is CASSTAGSGPGELFF. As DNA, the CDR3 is TGTGCCAGCAGTACCGCGGGTTCAGGCCCCGGGGAGCTGTTTTTT.

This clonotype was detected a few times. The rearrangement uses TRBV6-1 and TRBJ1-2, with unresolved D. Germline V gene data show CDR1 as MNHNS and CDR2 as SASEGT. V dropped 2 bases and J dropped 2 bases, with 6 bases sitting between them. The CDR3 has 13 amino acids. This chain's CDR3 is CASSELQNYGYTF. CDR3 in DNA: TGTGCCAGCAGTGAACTCCAGAACTATGGCTACACCTTC.

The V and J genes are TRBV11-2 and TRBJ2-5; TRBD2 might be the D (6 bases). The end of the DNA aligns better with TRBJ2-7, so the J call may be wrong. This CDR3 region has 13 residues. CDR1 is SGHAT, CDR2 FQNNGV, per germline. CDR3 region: CASSLAGAYEQYF. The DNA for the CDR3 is TGTGCCAGCAGCTTAGCGGGGGCCTACGAGCAGTACTTC.